This T cell receptor beta chain was recorded in a study of T cell changes during pregnancy in multiple sclerosis. This CDR3 has 15 amino acids. V lost 5 bases and J 7 bases, leaving 15 bases between the germline ends. In germline, CDR1 is MNHEY, CDR2 SVGAGI. Some clones are missing from TCRdb's copy, which holds only in-frame ones; the method was immunoSEQ multiplex PCR. The sample records about 52,000 clones, 92% being singletons. This TCR derives from a female donor with multiple sclerosis, enrolled in a pregnancy study. The chain couples TRBV6-5 to TRBJ1-6, with D tentatively TRBD1 (6 bases). The material was CD4+ T cells from peripheral blood mononuclear cells, obtained in the third trimester of pregnancy. The chain's CDR3 is CASSTDSDRNSPLHF. CDR3 nucleotides: TGTGCCAGCAGTACGGACAGCGATCGAAATTCACCCCTCCACTTT.